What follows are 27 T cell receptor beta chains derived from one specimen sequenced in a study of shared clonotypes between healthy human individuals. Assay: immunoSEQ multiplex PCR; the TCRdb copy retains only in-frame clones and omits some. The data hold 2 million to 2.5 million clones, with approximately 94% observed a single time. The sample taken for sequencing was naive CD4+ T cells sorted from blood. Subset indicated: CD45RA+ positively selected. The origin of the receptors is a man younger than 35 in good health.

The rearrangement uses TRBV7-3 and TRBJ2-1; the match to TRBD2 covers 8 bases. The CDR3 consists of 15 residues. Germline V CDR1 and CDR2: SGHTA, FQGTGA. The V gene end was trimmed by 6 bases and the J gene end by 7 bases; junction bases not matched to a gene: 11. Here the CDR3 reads CASSPHSGVANEQFF. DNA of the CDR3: TGTGCCAGCAGTCCTCATAGCGGGGTGGCAAATGAGCAGTTCTTC.

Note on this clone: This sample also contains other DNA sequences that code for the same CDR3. CDR3 sequence reads: CASSFGTSGPDTQYF. DNA for the CDR3: TGCGCCAGCAGCTTCGGGACTAGCGGACCCGATACGCAGTATTTT. This chain links TRBV5-1 with TRBJ2-3; TRBD2 aligns across 11 bases. Germline CDR1 and CDR2: SGHRS and YFSETQ. J lost 6 bases, V lost 2 bases, and 5 bases had no gene match. The CDR3 runs to 15 residues.

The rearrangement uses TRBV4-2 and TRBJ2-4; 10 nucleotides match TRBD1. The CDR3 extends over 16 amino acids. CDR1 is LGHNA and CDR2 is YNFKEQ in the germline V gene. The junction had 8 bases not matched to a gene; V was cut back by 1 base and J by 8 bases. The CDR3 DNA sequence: TGTGCCAGCAGCCAAGGGGGGACAGGGGACCCAGACATTCAGTACTTC. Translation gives CASSQGGTGDPDIQYF.

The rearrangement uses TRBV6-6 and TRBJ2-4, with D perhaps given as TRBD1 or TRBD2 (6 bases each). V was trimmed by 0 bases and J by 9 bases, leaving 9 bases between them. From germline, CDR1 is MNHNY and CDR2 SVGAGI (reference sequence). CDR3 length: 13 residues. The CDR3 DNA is TGTGCCAGCAGTTACTCGGGGGGCGGCATTCAGTACTTC. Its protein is CASSYSGGGIQYF.

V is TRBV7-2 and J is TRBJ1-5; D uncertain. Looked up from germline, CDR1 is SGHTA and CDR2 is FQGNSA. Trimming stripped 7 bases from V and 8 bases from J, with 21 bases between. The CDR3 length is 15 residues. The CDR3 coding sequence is TGTGCCAGCACCTTGAGAGGGCAGTTCGGGGAGCCCCAGCATTTT. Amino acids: CASTLRGQFGEPQHF.

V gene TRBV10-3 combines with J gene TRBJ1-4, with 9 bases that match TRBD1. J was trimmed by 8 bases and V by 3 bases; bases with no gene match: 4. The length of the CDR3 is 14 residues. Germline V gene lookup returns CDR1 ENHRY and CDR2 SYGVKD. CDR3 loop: CAISDGQGKEKLFF. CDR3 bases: TGTGCCATCAGTGATGGACAGGGGAAGGAAAAACTGTTTTTT.

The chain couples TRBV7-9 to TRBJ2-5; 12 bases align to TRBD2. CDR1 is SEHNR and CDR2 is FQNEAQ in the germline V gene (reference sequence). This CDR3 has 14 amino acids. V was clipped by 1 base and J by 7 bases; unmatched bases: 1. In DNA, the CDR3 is TGTGCCAGCAGCTTAGAACTAGCGGGAGGGACCCAGTACTTC. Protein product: CASSLELAGGTQYF.

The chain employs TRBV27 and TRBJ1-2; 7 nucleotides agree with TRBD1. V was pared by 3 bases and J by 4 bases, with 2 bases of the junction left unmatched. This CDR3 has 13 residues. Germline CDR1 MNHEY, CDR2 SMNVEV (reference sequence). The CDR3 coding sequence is TGTGCCAGCAGTTTCCGGGACAGCTATGGCTACACCTTC. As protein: CASSFRDSYGYTF.

The CDR3 spells CASSLRSGSTTDTQYF. Written as DNA, the CDR3 is TGTGCCAGCAGTTTGCGTAGCGGGAGTACCACAGATACGCAGTATTTT. The chain recombines TRBV27 with TRBJ2-3, with 9 bases that match TRBD2. The trim removed 3 bases at V and 2 bases at J, leaving 6 bases unmatched. The CDR3 runs to 16 residues. The germline CDR1 and CDR2 sequences are MNHEY and SMNVEV (reference sequence).

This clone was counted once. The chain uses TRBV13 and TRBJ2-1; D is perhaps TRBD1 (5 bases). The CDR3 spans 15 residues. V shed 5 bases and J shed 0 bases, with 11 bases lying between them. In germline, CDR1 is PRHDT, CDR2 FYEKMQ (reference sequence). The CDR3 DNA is TGTGCCAGCAGCCTGAGCGACAGCTCCTACAATGAGCAGTTCTTC. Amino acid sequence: CASSLSDSSYNEQFF.

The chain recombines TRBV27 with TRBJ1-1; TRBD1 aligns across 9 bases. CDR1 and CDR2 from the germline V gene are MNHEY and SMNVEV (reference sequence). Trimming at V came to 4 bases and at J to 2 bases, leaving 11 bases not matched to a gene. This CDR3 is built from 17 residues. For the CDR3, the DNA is TGTGCCAGCAGTTACCAACCGGGACAGGGCACCAACACTGAAGCTTTCTTT. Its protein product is CASSYQPGQGTNTEAFF.

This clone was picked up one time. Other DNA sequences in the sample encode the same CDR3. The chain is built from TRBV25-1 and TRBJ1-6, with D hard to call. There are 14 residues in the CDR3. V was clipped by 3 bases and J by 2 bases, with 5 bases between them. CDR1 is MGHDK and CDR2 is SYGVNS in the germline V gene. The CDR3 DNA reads TGTGCCAGCAGTGACGGGACCTATAATTCACCCCTCCACTTT. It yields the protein CASSDGTYNSPLHF.

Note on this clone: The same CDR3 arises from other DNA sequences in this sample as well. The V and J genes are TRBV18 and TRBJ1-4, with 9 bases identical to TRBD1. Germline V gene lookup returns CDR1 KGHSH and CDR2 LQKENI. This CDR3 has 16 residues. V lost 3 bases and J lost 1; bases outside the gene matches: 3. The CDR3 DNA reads TGTGCCAGCTCACCCATGGGACAGGGAACTAATGAAAAACTGTTTTTT. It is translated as CASSPMGQGTNEKLFF.

The CDR3 protein is CASSRDRVATSTSNEKLFF. The DNA of the CDR3 is TGTGCCAGCTCACGAGACAGGGTGGCTACCTCTACCAGTAATGAAAAACTGTTTTTT. The rearrangement links TRBV18 to TRBJ1-4, with 7 bases aligning to TRBD1. V lost 4 bases and J lost 4; bases outside the gene matches: 18. The CDR3 has 19 residues. In germline, CDR1 is KGHSH, CDR2 LQKENI.

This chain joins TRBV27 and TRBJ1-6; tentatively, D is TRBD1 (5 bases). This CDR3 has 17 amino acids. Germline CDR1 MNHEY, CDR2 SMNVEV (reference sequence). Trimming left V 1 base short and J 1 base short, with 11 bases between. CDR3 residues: CASSLYAGGSYNSPLHF. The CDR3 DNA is TGTGCCAGCAGTTTATATGCGGGGGGGTCCTATAATTCACCCCTCCACTTT.

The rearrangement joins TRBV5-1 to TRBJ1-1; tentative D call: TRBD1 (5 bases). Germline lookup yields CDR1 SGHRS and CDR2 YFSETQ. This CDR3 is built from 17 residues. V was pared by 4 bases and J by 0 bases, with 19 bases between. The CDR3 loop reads CASSNPLLTALNTEAFF. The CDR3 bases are TGCGCCAGCAGCAACCCCCTTCTGACAGCCTTGAACACTGAAGCTTTCTTT.

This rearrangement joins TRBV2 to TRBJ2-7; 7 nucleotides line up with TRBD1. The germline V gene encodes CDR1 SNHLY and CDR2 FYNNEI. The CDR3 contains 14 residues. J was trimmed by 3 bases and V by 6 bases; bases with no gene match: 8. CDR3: CASRDRAFSYEQYF. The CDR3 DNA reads TGTGCCAGCAGAGACAGGGCGTTTAGCTACGAGCAGTACTTC.

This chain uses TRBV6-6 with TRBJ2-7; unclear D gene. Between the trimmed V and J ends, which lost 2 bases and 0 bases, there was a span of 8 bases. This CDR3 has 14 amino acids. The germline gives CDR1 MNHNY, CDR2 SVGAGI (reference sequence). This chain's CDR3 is CASSYGYNSYEQYF. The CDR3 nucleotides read TGTGCCAGCAGTTACGGGTACAACTCCTACGAGCAGTACTTC.

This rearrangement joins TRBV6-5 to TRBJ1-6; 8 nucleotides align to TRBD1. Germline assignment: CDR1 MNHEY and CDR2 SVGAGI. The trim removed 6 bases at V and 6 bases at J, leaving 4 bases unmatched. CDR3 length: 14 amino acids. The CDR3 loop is CASRADRGNSPLHF. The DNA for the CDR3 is TGTGCCAGCAGAGCTGACAGGGGTAATTCACCCCTCCACTTT.

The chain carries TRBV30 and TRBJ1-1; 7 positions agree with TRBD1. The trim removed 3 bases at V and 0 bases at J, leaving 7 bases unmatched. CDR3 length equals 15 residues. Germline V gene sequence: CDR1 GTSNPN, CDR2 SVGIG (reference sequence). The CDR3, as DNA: TGTGCCTGGAGGGGAGAGGGGGCTATGAACACTGAAGCTTTCTTT. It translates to CAWRGEGAMNTEAFF.

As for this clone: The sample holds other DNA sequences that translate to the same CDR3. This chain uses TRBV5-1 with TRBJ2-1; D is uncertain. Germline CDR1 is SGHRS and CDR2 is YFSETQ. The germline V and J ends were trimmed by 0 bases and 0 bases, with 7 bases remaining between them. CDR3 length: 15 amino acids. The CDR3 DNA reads TGCGCCAGCAGCTTGGCCGAGAGCTCCTACAATGAGCAGTTCTTC. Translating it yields CASSLAESSYNEQFF.

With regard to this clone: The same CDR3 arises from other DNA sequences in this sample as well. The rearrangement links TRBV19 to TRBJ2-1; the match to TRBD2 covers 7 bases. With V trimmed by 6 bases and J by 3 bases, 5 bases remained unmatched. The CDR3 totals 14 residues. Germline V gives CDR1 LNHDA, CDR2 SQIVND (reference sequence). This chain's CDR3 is CASRSSGVYNEQFF. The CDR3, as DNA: TGTGCCAGTAGGTCAAGCGGGGTCTACAATGAGCAGTTCTTC.

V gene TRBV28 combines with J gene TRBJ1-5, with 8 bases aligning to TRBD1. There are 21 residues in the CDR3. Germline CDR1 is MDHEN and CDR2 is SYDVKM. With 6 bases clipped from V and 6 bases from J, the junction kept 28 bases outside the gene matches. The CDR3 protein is CASSPWAPRGIVDRGVQPQHF. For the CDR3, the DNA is TGTGCCAGCAGCCCCTGGGCCCCCCGTGGCATCGTTGACAGGGGTGTTCAGCCCCAGCATTTT.

CDR3 nucleotide sequence: TGTGCCAGCAGGGCTGACAGTCTAGGTGGAAACACCATATATTTT. It yields the protein CASRADSLGGNTIYF. The rearrangement links TRBV6-5 to TRBJ1-3; the D gene is possibly TRBD1 (5 bases). This CDR3 spans 15 amino acids. V was clipped by 6 bases and J by 3 bases, with 15 bases between them. Germline CDR1 MNHEY, CDR2 SVGAGI.

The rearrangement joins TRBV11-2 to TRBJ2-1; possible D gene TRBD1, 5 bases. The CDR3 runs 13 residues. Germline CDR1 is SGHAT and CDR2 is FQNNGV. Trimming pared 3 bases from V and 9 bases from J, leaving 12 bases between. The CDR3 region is CASSFGGTGEQFF. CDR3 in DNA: TGTGCCAGCAGCTTTGGCGGCACAGGTGAGCAGTTCTTC. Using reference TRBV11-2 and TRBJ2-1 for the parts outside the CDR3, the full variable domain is EAGVAQSPRYKIIEKRQSVAFWCNPISGHATLYWYQQILGQGPKLLIQFQNNGVVDDSQLPKDRFSAERLKGVDSTLKIQPAKLEDSAVYLCASSFGGTGEQFFGPGTRLTVL.

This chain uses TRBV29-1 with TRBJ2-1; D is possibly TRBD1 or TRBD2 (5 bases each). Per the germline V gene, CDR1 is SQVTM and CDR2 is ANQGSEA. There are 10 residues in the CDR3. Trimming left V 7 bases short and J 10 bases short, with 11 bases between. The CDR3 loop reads CSAGDAEQFF. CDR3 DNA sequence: TGCAGCGCTGGGGACGCGGAGCAGTTCTTC.

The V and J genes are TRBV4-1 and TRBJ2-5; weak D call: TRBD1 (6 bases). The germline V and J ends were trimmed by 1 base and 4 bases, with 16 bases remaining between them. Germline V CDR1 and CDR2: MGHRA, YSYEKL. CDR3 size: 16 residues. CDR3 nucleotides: TGCGCCAGCAGCCAAGGTCAGGGGAAGGGTGGAGAGACCCAGTACTTC. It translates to CASSQGQGKGGETQYF.